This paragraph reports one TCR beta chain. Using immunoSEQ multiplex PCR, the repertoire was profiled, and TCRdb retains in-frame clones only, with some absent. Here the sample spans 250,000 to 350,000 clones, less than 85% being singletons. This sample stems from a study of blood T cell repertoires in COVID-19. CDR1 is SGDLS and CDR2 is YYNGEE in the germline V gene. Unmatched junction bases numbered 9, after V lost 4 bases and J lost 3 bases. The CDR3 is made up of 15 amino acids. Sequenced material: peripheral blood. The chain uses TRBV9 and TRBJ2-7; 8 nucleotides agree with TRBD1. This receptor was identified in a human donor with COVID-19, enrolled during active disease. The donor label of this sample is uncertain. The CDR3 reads CASSIRDRSDYEQYF. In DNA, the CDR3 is TGTGCCAGCAGCATCCGGGACAGGTCAGACTACGAGCAGTACTTC.